The 4 T cell receptor beta chains given below trace back to one sample, sequenced in a study of cytomegalovirus exposure and HLA in healthy donors. In the PCR, 60 Vbeta and 13 Jbeta primers were used. Only in-frame clones appear in the TCRdb table, and some are missing; sequencing was by immunoSEQ multiplex PCR. The sample has roughly 190,000 clones, around 62% seen once; the top ten hold 2.5% to 3%. The sample comprised PBMCs. The receptors were sampled from a man between 40 and 49 years old in good health and CMV-seronegative.

This clone was found once. The rearrangement joins TRBV27 to TRBJ2-5; TRBD2 agrees at 9 bases. Losses at the gene ends were 0 bases for V and 5 bases for J; bases not matched to a gene: 7. The V gene's germline CDR1 is MNHEY and CDR2 SMNVEV (reference sequence). This CDR3 is 16 amino acids long. The CDR3 spells CASSLSSGGPEETQYF. CDR3 bases: TGTGCCAGCAGTTTATCTAGCGGGGGCCCCGAGGAGACCCAGTACTTC.

V usage is TRBV12-2 and J usage is TRBJ1-5; the table's D gene call, TRBD1, was not cross checked with the DNA. TRBV12-2 is a known pseudogene. CDR3 size: 14 residues. The CDR3 region has the DNA TGTGCAAGTGTTAGGACAGGGTGCAATCAGCCCCAGCATTTT. Translation: CASVRTGCNQPQHF.

The V call is TRBV10-1, the J call TRBJ1-5; no clear D gene. The CDR3 covers 14 residues. Germline CDR1 is WNHNN and CDR2 is SYGVQD (reference sequence). V shed 0 bases and J shed 7 bases, with 10 bases lying between them. CDR3 in amino acids: CASSESPIRQPQHF. CDR3 nucleotides: TGCGCCAGCAGTGAGTCTCCGATTCGGCAGCCCCAGCATTTT.

This clone turned up a few times. V gene TRBV7-3 combines with J gene TRBJ2-1; TRBD2 agrees at 12 bases. Germline CDR1 SGHTA, CDR2 FQGTGA. V lost 5 bases, J lost 8 bases, and 10 bases stayed unmatched. The CDR3 is 16 amino acids. Here the CDR3 DNA reads TGTGCCAGCAGCCCCCGCCCGACTAGCGGGAGACATGAGCAGTTCTTC. Protein: CASSPRPTSGRHEQFF.